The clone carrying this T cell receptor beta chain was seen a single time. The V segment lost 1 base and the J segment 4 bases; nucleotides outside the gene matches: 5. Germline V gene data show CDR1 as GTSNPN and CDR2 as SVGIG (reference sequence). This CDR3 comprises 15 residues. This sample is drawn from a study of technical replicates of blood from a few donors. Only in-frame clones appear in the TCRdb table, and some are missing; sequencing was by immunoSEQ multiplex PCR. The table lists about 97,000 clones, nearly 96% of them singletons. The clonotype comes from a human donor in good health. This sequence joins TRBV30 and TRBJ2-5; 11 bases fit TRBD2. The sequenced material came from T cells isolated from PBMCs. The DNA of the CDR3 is TGTGCCTGGAGTGACGGACTAGCGGGCTCAGAGACCCAGTACTTC. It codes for CAWSDGLAGSETQYF.